What follows are 21 T cell receptor beta chains derived from one specimen sequenced in a study of shared clonotypes between healthy human individuals. Using immunoSEQ multiplex PCR, the repertoire was profiled, and TCRdb retains in-frame clones only, with some absent. The repertoire holds over 950,000 clones, 70% to 85% seen once, with more than 0.85% in the top ten. The sequencing sample was made of memory CD4+ T cells from PBMCs. Indicated subset: CD45RA-negative fraction. The receptors stem from a man younger than 35 in good health. Some clones in this sample may be carry-over from other donors' samples.

The V and J genes are TRBV5-1 and TRBJ2-1; D unresolved. The CDR3 has 13 residues. The V end lost 2 bases, the J end lost 8 bases, and 11 bases lay between the germline ends. From germline, CDR1 is SGHRS and CDR2 YFSETQ. CDR3 region: CASSFISADEQFF. CDR3 nucleotides: TGCGCCAGCAGCTTTATTTCCGCGGATGAGCAGTTCTTC.

J is TRBJ1-1 and V is TRBV2; 7 bases line up with TRBD1. The CDR3 consists of 13 residues. Looked up from germline, CDR1 is SNHLY and CDR2 is FYNNEI. V gave up 8 bases and J gave up 3 bases; unmatched junction bases: 6. CDR3 in DNA: TGTGCCAGCGAGGGGGCCGTCGACACTGAAGCTTTCTTT. Translating gives CASEGAVDTEAFF. Variable domain in full (rest from reference TRBV2 and TRBJ1-1): EPEVTQTPSHQVTQMGQEVILRCVPISNHLYFYWYRQILGQKVEFLVSFYNNEISEKSEIFDDQFSVERPDGSNFTLKIRSTKLEDSAMYFCASEGAVDTEAFFGQGTRLTVV.

The chain is built from TRBV6-1 and TRBJ2-7; a weak D match, TRBD1 (5 bases). Germline V gives CDR1 MNHNS, CDR2 SASEGT. V was clipped by 0 bases and J by 0 bases, with 12 bases between them. The CDR3 runs to 16 residues. The CDR3 sequence: CASSEALLDSSYEQYF. The CDR3 coding sequence is TGTGCCAGCAGTGAAGCGCTTTTAGACAGCTCCTACGAGCAGTACTTC.

The chain joins TRBV9 to TRBJ1-2; D is unclear. CDR3 length: 13 residues. CDR1 is SGDLS, CDR2 YYNGEE, per germline. The V end lost 3 bases, the J end lost 2 bases, and 8 bases lay between the germline ends. CDR3 sequence reads: CASSGGPNYGYTF. The DNA for the CDR3 is TGTGCCAGCAGCGGAGGTCCGAACTATGGCTACACCTTC. Supplemented by reference TRBV9 and TRBJ1-2, the full variable domain reads DSGVTQTPKHLITATGQRVTLRCSPRSGDLSVYWYQQSLDQGLQFLIQYYNGEERAKGNILERFSAQQFPDLHSELNLSSLELGDSALYFCASSGGPNYGYTFGSGTRLTVV.

V and J are TRBV11-2 and TRBJ1-2, with D perhaps TRBD1 (6 bases). Looked up from germline, CDR1 is SGHAT and CDR2 is FQNNGV. Deletions cut 3 bases from V and 7 bases from J, with 15 bases between. The CDR3 runs 14 residues. The CDR3 DNA reads TGTGCCAGCAGCTTCGGTCAGGGGATGGGTGGCTACACCTTC. Translation gives CASSFGQGMGGYTF.

This clone came up once. CDR3: CASSQDRGQRQPQHF. The CDR3 coding sequence is TGTGCCAGCAGTCAGGACAGGGGGCAAAGGCAGCCCCAGCATTTT. The chain employs TRBV6-6 and TRBJ1-5, with 11 bases lining up with TRBD1. This CDR3 comprises 15 residues. Germline lookup yields CDR1 MNHNY and CDR2 SVGAGI (reference sequence). V shed 5 bases, J shed 7 bases, and the junction held 7 bases outside the gene matches.

The chain employs TRBV29-1 and TRBJ2-2; D is tentatively TRBD1 or TRBD2 (5 bases each). The V end was cut by 5 bases, the J end by 7 bases, with 17 bases between. The CDR3 length is 14 residues. Germline V gene data show CDR1 as SQVTM and CDR2 as ANQGSEA. The CDR3 here is CSVPGAGVDGELFF. The CDR3 DNA sequence: TGCAGCGTTCCCGGGGCAGGAGTTGACGGGGAGCTGTTTTTT.

Regarding this clone: In the same sample, other DNA sequences code for this CDR3. The chain employs TRBV6-5 and TRBJ1-5, with D unclear. The CDR3 runs 13 residues. Trimming removed 0 bases at V and 5 bases at J, with 5 bases between. Germline CDR1 is MNHEY and CDR2 is SVGAGI. DNA of the CDR3: TGTGCCAGCAGTTACTCGAGGGATCAGCCCCAGCATTTT. It encodes CASSYSRDQPQHF.

The chain joins TRBV6-6 to TRBJ2-5; tentatively, D is TRBD2 (6 bases). CDR3 length: 11 residues. The V end was cut by 7 bases, the J end by 9 bases, with 12 bases between. Germline CDR1 is MNHNY and CDR2 is SVGAGI (reference sequence). Here the CDR3 reads CASKEGSAQYF. CDR3 DNA: TGTGCCAGCAAGGAGGGATCGGCCCAGTACTTC.

The rearrangement uses TRBV5-8 and TRBJ2-7; no firm D call. The CDR3 totals 13 residues. Germline V gene data show CDR1 as SGHTS and CDR2 as YDEGEE. With 4 bases removed from V and 7 bases from J, the gap between germline ends came to 15 bases. CDR3 amino acids: CASSRTPFGEQYF. CDR3 nucleotide sequence: TGTGCCAGCAGCCGAACCCCCTTCGGGGAGCAGTACTTC.

The chain uses TRBV18 and TRBJ2-2; 10 bases agree with TRBD1. Germline V CDR1 and CDR2: KGHSH, LQKENI. The CDR3 sequence is 16 residues long. J gave up 4 bases and V 6 bases, and 8 bases lay outside the gene matches. Written as DNA, the CDR3 is TGTGCCAGCTCTCAAAGGACAGGGGGATCCACCGGGGAGCTGTTTTTT. Protein sequence: CASSQRTGGSTGELFF.

This clone was detected a few times. The chain combines TRBV6-4 with TRBJ2-1, with D maybe TRBD2 (6 bases). Germline values: CDR1 MRHNA, CDR2 SNTAGT. The V and J ends lost 4 bases and 4 bases respectively, with 8 bases between them. This CDR3 is 13 amino acids long. The CDR3 nucleotides are TGTGCCAGCAGTGGCGGGACTTACAATGAGCAGTTCTTC. It translates to CASSGGTYNEQFF.

This chain uses TRBV6-6 with TRBJ2-7; 8 bases are a match to TRBD1. V lost 6 bases and J lost 3; bases outside the gene matches: 7. The CDR3 length is 14 residues. Germline lookup yields CDR1 MNHNY and CDR2 SVGAGI (reference sequence). CDR3 nucleotides: TGTGCCAGCAGGCCGGGACAGGATTACTACGAGCAGTACTTC. It translates to CASRPGQDYYEQYF.

In the case of this clone: This sequence is one base from a far larger clone and is likely a read error. V gene TRBV14 combines with J gene TRBJ1-2; D remains unclear. This CDR3 region has 15 residues. Germline V gene sequence: CDR1 SGHDN, CDR2 FVKESK. CDR3 DNA: TGTGCCGGCAGCCAAGATGGCAGCGTGGCCCGAGGCTACACCTTC. It is translated as CAGSQDGSVARGYTF.

This clone has a single count. V and J are TRBV4-1 and TRBJ2-2; TRBD2 agrees at 9 bases. Germline CDR1 MGHRA, CDR2 YSYEKL. The CDR3 sequence is 17 residues long. The J segment lost 6 bases and the V segment lost 1 base, leaving 9 bases of the junction unmatched. CDR3 nucleotide sequence: TGCGCCAGCAGCCAAGTCGGCGCGGGAGGGTCATCCGGGGAGCTGTTTTTT. Translating gives CASSQVGAGGSSGELFF.

As to this clone: Just one base apart from a much larger clone, this may be a read error. The same CDR3 arises from other DNA sequences in this sample as well. The V gene is TRBV29-1, the J gene TRBJ1-5; D is unclear. The CDR3 is 13 amino acids. CDR1 SQVTM and CDR2 ANQGSEA come from the germline V gene. With 3 bases removed from V and 0 bases from J, the gap between germline ends came to 6 bases. CDR3 DNA sequence: TGCAGCGTTGAGGCCTATAGCAATCAGCCCCAGCATTTT. Translating gives CSVEAYSNQPQHF. Full variable domain (rest looked up from reference TRBV29-1 and TRBJ1-5): SAVISQKPSRDICQRGTSLTIQCQVDSQVTMMFWYRQQPGQSLTLIATANQGSEATYESGFVIDKFPISRPNLTFSTLTVSNMSPEDSSIYLCSVEAYSNQPQHFGDGTRLSIL.

The chain has TRBV9 and TRBJ2-5; D ambiguous. The CDR3 consists of 14 residues. V was cut by 0 bases and J by 3 bases, with 9 bases left in between. The V gene's germline CDR1 is SGDLS and CDR2 YYNGEE. CDR3 region: CASSVAEPEETQYF. CDR3 bases: TGTGCCAGCAGCGTAGCGGAGCCTGAAGAGACCCAGTACTTC.

The V call is TRBV9, the J call TRBJ2-7, with TRBD2 identical over 10 bases. The germline V gene has CDR1 SGDLS and CDR2 YYNGEE. Germline trimming cut 4 bases from V and 4 bases from J; bases unmatched to any gene: 8. The CDR3 contains 15 residues. This chain's CDR3 is CASSPGASGSYEQYF. The CDR3 coding sequence is TGTGCCAGCAGCCCCGGGGCTAGCGGGAGTTACGAGCAGTACTTC. Using reference TRBV9 and TRBJ2-7 for the parts outside the CDR3, the full variable domain is DSGVTQTPKHLITATGQRVTLRCSPRSGDLSVYWYQQSLDQGLQFLIQYYNGEERAKGNILERFSAQQFPDLHSELNLSSLELGDSALYFCASSPGASGSYEQYFGPGTRLTVT.

The J gene is TRBJ2-1, the V gene TRBV5-1; 12 positions match TRBD2. The CDR3 is 17 residues long. The J segment lost 7 bases and the V segment lost 3 bases, leaving 11 bases of the junction unmatched. Germline V CDR1 and CDR2: SGHRS, YFSETQ. CDR3 sequence: CASSSGLAGLLWNEQFF. The DNA of the CDR3 is TGCGCCAGCAGCTCAGGACTAGCGGGACTGCTTTGGAATGAGCAGTTCTTC.

This clone was found once. The chain is built from TRBV7-6 and TRBJ2-1; 12 nucleotides align to TRBD1. Trimming removed 5 bases from V and 7 bases from J; junction bases left unmatched: 6. Germline CDR1 SGHVS, CDR2 FNYEAQ. This CDR3 is built from 15 residues. The CDR3 here is CASSVGTGGLNEQFF. The CDR3 DNA follows: TGTGCCAGCAGCGTAGGGACAGGGGGCTTAAATGAGCAGTTCTTC. Variable domain in full (rest from reference TRBV7-6 and TRBJ2-1): GAGVSQSPRYKVTKRGQDVALRCDPISGHVSLYWYRQALGQGPEFLTYFNYEAQQDKSGLPNDRFSAERPEGSISTLTIQRTEQRDSAMYRCASSVGTGGLNEQFFGPGTRLTVL.

This clone came up a few times. CDR3 loop: CASGDSPNYGYTF. The CDR3, as DNA: TGTGCCAGCGGTGACAGTCCTAACTATGGCTACACCTTC. The V gene is TRBV6-5, the J gene TRBJ1-2, with D maybe TRBD1 (5 bases). Germline V gives CDR1 MNHEY, CDR2 SVGAGI. The V end was cut by 8 bases, the J end by 0 bases, with 10 bases between. CDR3 length equals 13 residues.